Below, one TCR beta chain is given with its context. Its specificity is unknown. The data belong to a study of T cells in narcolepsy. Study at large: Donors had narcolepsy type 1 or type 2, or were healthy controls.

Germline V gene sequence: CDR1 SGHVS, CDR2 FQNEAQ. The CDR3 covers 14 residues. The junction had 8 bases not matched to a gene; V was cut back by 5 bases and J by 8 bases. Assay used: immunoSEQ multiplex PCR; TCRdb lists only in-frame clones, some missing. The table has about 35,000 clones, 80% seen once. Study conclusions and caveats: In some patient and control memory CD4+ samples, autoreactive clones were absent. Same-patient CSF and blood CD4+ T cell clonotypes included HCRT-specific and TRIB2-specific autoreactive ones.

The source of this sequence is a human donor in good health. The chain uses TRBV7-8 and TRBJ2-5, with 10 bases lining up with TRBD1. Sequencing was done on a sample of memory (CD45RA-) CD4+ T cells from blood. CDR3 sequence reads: CASSPRTGGPTQYF. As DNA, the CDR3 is TGTGCCAGCAGCCCGAGGACAGGGGGGCCAACCCAGTACTTC.